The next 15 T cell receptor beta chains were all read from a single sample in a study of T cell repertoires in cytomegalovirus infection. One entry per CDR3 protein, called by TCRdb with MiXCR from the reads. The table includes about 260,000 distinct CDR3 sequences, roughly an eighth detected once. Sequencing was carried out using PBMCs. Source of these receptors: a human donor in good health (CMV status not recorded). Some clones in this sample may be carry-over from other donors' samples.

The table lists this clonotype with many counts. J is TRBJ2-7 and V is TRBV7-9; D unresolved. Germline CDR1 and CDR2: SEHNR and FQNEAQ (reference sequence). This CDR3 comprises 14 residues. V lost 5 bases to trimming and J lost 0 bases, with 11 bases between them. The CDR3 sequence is CASSPQINSYEQYF. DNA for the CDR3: TGTGCCAGCAGCCCCCAGATTAACTCCTACGAGCAGTACTTC.

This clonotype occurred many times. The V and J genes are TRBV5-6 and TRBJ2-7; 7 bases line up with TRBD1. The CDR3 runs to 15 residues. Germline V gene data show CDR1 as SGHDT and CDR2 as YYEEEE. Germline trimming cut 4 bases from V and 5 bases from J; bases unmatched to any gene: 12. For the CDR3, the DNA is TGTGCCAGCAGCGGGTCGACAGGGATCATAAACGAGCAGTACTTC. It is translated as CASSGSTGIINEQYF.

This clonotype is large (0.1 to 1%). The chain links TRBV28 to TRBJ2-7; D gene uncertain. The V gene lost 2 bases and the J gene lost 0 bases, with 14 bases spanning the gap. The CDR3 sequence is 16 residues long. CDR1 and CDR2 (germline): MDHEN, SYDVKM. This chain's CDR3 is CASSLEEGASSYEQYF. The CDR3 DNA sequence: TGTGCCAGCAGTTTAGAAGAAGGCGCTAGCTCCTACGAGCAGTACTTC.

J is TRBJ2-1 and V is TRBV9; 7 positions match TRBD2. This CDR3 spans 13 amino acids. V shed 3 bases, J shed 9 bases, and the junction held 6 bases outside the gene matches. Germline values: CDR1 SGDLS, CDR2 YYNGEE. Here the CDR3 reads CASSGGGPAEQFF. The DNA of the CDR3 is TGTGCCAGCAGCGGGGGGGGACCCGCTGAGCAGTTCTTC. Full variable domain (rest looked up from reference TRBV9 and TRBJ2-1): DSGVTQTPKHLITATGQRVTLRCSPRSGDLSVYWYQQSLDQGLQFLIQYYNGEERAKGNILERFSAQQFPDLHSELNLSSLELGDSALYFCASSGGGPAEQFFGPGTRLTVL.

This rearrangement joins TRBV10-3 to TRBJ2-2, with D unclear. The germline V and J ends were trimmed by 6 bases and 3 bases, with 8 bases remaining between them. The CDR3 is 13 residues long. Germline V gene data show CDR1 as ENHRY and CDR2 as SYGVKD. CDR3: CAISLVDTGELFF. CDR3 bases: TGTGCCATCAGCCTGGTTGACACCGGGGAGCTGTTTTTT.

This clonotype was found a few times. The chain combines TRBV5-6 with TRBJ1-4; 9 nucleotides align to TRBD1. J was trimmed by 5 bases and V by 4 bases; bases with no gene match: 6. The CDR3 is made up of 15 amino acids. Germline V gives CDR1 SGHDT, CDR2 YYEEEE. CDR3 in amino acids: CASSGTDRGNEKLFF. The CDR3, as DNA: TGTGCCAGCAGCGGGACGGACAGGGGAAATGAAAAACTGTTTTTT.

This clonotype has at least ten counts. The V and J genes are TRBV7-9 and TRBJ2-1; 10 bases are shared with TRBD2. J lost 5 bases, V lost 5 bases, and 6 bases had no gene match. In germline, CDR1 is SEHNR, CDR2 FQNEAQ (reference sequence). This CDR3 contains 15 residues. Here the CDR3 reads CASSHRTSGNNEQFF. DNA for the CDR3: TGTGCCAGCAGCCACCGGACTAGCGGTAACAATGAGCAGTTCTTC. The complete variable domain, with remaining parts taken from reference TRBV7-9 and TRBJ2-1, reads DTGVSQNPRHKITKRGQNVTFRCDPISEHNRLYWYRQTLGQGPEFLTYFQNEAQLEKSRLLSDRFSAERPKGSFSTLEIQRTEQGDSAMYLCASSHRTSGNNEQFFGPGTRLTVL.

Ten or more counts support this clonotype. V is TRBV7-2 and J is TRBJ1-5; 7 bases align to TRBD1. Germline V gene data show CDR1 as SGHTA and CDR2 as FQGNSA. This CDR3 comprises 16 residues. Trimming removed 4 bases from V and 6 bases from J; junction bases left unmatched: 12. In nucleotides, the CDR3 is TGTGCCAGCAGCTCCCTGTTGACAGGGTGGGGTCAGCCCCAGCATTTT. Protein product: CASSSLLTGWGQPQHF.

The CDR3 sequence: CASTLRRGLRAFF. CDR3 in DNA: TGTGCCAGCACCTTGCGGAGGGGTTTAAGAGCTTTCTTT. V is TRBV28 and J is TRBJ1-1; tentatively, D is TRBD1 (5 bases). Trimming shortened V by 7 bases and J by 10 bases, and 19 bases separated the two germline ends. The CDR3 contains 13 residues. The V gene's germline CDR1 is MDHEN and CDR2 SYDVKM. Supplemented by reference TRBV28 and TRBJ1-1, the full variable domain reads DVKVTQSSRYLVKRTGEKVFLECVQDMDHENMFWYRQDPGLGLRLIYFSYDVKMKEKGDIPEGYSVSREKKERFSLILESASTNQTSMYLCASTLRRGLRAFFGQGTRLTVV.

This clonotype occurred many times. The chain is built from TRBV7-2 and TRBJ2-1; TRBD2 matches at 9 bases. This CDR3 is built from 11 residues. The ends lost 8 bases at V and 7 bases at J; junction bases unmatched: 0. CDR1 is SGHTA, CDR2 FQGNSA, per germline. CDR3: CASAGGNEQFF. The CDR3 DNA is TGTGCCAGCGCGGGGGGGAATGAGCAGTTCTTC.

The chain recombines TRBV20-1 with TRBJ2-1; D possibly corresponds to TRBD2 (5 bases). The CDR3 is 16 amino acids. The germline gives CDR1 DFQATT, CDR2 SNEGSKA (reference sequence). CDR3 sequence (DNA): TGCAGCCTGCCCGCGACCCCCTTAACTAGTTACAATGAGCAGTTCTTC. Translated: CSLPATPLTSYNEQFF.

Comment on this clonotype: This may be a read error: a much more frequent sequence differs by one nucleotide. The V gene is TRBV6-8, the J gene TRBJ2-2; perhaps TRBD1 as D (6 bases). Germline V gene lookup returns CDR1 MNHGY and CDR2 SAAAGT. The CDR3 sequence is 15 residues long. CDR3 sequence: CASSYRTELNGVLFF. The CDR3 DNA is TGTGCCAGCAGTTACCGGACAGAACTGAACGGGGTGCTGTTTTTT.

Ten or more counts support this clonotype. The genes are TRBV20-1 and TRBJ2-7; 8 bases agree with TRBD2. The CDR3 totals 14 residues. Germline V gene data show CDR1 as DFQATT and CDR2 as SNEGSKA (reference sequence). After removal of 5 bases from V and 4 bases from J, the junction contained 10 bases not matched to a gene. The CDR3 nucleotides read TGCAGTGCTCGTCCGAGCGGGAGCTTGTACGAGCAGTACTTC. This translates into CSARPSGSLYEQYF.

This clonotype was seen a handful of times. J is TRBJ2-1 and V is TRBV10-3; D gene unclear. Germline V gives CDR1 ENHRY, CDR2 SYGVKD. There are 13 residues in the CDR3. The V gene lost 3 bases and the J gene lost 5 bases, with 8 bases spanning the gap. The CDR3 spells CAISDLGNNEQFF. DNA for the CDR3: TGTGCCATCAGTGACCTCGGAAACAATGAGCAGTTCTTC.

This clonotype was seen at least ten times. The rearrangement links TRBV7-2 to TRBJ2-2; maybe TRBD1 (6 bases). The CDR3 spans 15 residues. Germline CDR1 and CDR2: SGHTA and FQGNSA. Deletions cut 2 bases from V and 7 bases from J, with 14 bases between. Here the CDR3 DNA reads TGTGCCAGCAGCTTAAGGGCAGGGGAGCACGGGGAGCTGTTTTTT. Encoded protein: CASSLRAGEHGELFF.